A selection of T cell receptor beta chains follows, all from one sample in a study of beta chain features in type 1 diabetes. Sequencing was performed with immunoSEQ multiplex PCR; in TCRdb, only in-frame clones are kept and a portion is missing. The sample has under 250,000 clones, approximately 14% seen once. The sample consisted of naive CD4+ T cells from blood. All receptors come from a woman aged 35 to 49 in good health. The CDR3 runs from the conserved cysteine through the conserved F or W.

V gene	J gene	CDR3 length	CDR3 protein
TRBV9	TRBJ2-1	19	CASSLSGTSGKFLGNEQFF
TRBV5-4	NA	14	CASRLAGGPTEQYF
TRBV6-1	TRBJ2-7	15	CASSVLGQTLYEQYF
TRBV19	TRBJ1-5	14	CASTARQGPQPQHF
TRBV7-2	TRBJ2-7	18	CASSLVERPGQGLDEQYF
TRBV29-1	TRBJ2-1	14	CSVTDRGSYNEQFF
TRBV5-4	TRBJ1-2	17	CASSPSTFFDRNYGYTF
TRBV5-1	TRBJ1-2	15	CASSRDRGEDYGYTF
TRBV6-1	TRBJ1-1	14	CASSKTVPNTEAFF
TRBV15	TRBJ2-7	14	CATSREGLRDEQYF
TRBV7-9	TRBJ1-4	14	CASSLGATNEKLFF
TRBV5-4	TRBJ1-2	15	CASSFAAGTGWGYTF
TRBV5-1	TRBJ2-5	11	CASSLEETQYF
TRBV19	TRBJ1-5	18	CASGGASSRDNVNQPQHF
TRBV7-2	TRBJ1-6	15	CASSLETGVNSPLHF
TRBV19	TRBJ2-1	12	CASSPSGVEQFF
TRBV7-2	TRBJ2-5	15	CASKLGTGFGETQYF
TRBV6-1	TRBJ1-5	16	CASSEQGFGGNQPQHF
TRBV18	TRBJ1-3	16	CASSPRDRTSGNTIYF
TRBV6-1	TRBJ1-1	13	CASSEVLDTEAFF
TRBV6-5	TRBJ2-3	15	CASSNPGGRADTQYF
TRBV7-9	TRBJ2-1	17	CASSPGLAGRGWDEQFF
TRBV5-1	TRBJ2-5	14	CASSSGPSEETQYF
TRBV6-5	TRBJ2-2	16	CASSSGVIPNTGELFF
TRBV6-5	TRBJ1-2	14	CASSPEGQFYGYTF
TRBV2	TRBJ2-7	13	CASSRRQVSEQYF
TRBV4-1	TRBJ2-7	16	CASSQYMSGGLYEQYF
TRBV19	TRBJ1-2	13	CASTFLLNYGYTF
TRBV7-9	TRBJ1-1	15	CASSPSGGLISEAFF
TRBV9	TRBJ2-4	15	CASSHTGTSGNIQYF
TRBV5-6	TRBJ2-1	11	CASSREDEQFF
TRBV4-1	TRBJ2-2	16	CASSQADLPNTGELFF
TRBV19	TRBJ2-2	14	CASSIRQVTGELFF
TRBV19	TRBJ2-7	13	CASGHRGEYEQYF
TRBV14	TRBJ2-1	17	CASSQERGLSSYNEQFF
TRBV7-8	TRBJ2-7	14	CASSRTDSAYEQYF
TRBV5-1	TRBJ1-2	12	CASSPDTYGYTF
TRBV7-2	TRBJ1-1	14	CASSRPGGGTEAFF
TRBV5-4	TRBJ2-5	15	CASSLPGQEQETQYF
TRBV11-2	TRBJ2-1	15	CASSSSHLVSNEQFF
TRBV11-2	TRBJ1-4	15	CASSATGTANEKLFF
TRBV5-1	TRBJ2-3	18	CASSLLGTGGDMTDTQYF
TRBV5-4	TRBJ2-5	18	CASSLVTSGGRYQETQYF
TRBV9	TRBJ2-5	15	CASSVAGGGVETQYF
TRBV11-2	TRBJ1-2	12	CASSQTGFGYTF
TRBV6-1	TRBJ2-2	14	CASSEVGSTGELFF
TRBV6-5	TRBJ2-5	15	CASSTLNRGEETQYF
TRBV7-2	TRBJ2-7	18	CASSLVDLRPDARGEQYF
TRBV18	TRBJ1-4	17	CASSGQSLVATNEKLFF
TRBV4-3	TRBJ1-4	13	CASSQERAREVFF
TRBV6-6	TRBJ2-3	16	CASNDRRGALTDTQYF
TRBV11-1	TRBJ1-1	13	CASSHQGDTEAFF
TRBV6-4	TRBJ1-6	15	CASSTADRVGSPLHF
TRBV14	TRBJ1-3	13	CASSQGPGNTIYF
TRBV21-1	TRBJ2-3	15	CASSKSGRATDTQYF
TRBV7-7	TRBJ2-5	13	CASSLAGGETQYF
TRBV6-6	TRBJ2-7	12	CASSLPTAEQYF